One and the same sample provided the 6 T cell receptor beta chains below, sequenced in a study of response to subunit inactivated influenza vaccine. TCRdb used MiXCR to reprocess the RT-PCR reads, holding one entry per CDR3 protein. This table holds 550,000 to 800,000 distinct CDR3 sequences, around 14% found once. Here the sequenced sample was PBMCs from blood, taken 11 to 12 days after vaccination. These receptors were collected from a middle-aged man who received an inactivated influenza vaccine.

This clonotype has just a few counts. This rearrangement joins TRBV7-9 to TRBJ1-3; no reliable D call. V was trimmed by 5 bases and J by 4 bases, leaving 15 bases between them. There are 15 residues in the CDR3. Looked up from germline, CDR1 is SEHNR and CDR2 is FQNEAQ (reference sequence). CDR3 nucleotide sequence: TGTGCCAGCAGCCCCCGGTTTACATCCGGAAACACCATATATTTT. It codes for CASSPRFTSGNTIYF.

This clonotype has ten or more counts. The rearrangement uses TRBV7-9 and TRBJ2-5; 7 bases are a match to TRBD1. V gave up 5 bases and J gave up 4 bases; unmatched junction bases: 7. The CDR3 consists of 14 residues. In germline, CDR1 is SEHNR, CDR2 FQNEAQ (reference sequence). The CDR3 nucleotides are TGTGCCAGCAGCACTGGGACAGCGAGAGAGACCCAGTACTTC. Translation: CASSTGTARETQYF.

This clonotype was found a few times. V gene TRBV15 combines with J gene TRBJ2-1; TRBD2 might be the D (6 bases). V was trimmed by 0 bases and J by 7 bases, leaving 19 bases between them. The V gene's germline CDR1 is LNHNV and CDR2 YYDKDF (reference sequence). The CDR3 runs 17 residues. The DNA of the CDR3 is TGTGCCACCAGCAGAGAAGTAAGTAGCGGCCTCGGAAATGAGCAGTTCTTC. It yields the protein CATSREVSSGLGNEQFF.

The J gene is TRBJ2-1, the V gene TRBV24-1; possible D gene TRBD1, 6 bases. Per the germline V gene, CDR1 is KGHDR and CDR2 is SFDVKD. Trimming stripped 5 bases from V and 2 bases from J, with 9 bases between. This CDR3 is built from 14 residues. CDR3 sequence: CATSGRTAYNEQFF. For the CDR3, the DNA is TGTGCCACCAGTGGAAGGACAGCCTACAATGAGCAGTTCTTC.

This clonotype appeared many times. The CDR3: CASSRSGQGAYEQYF. CDR3 DNA sequence: TGTGCCAGCAGTCGTTCGGGACAGGGGGCCTACGAGCAGTACTTC. This chain joins TRBV6-1 and TRBJ2-7, with 11 bases identical to TRBD1. V shed 5 bases, J shed 2 bases, and the junction held 5 bases outside the gene matches. The germline V gene encodes CDR1 MNHNS and CDR2 SASEGT. This CDR3 is built from 15 residues.

V is TRBV28 and J is TRBJ2-1; no reliable D call. Per the germline V gene, CDR1 is MDHEN and CDR2 is SYDVKM. This CDR3 spans 15 amino acids. V was trimmed by 3 bases and J by 3 bases, leaving 12 bases between them. Here the CDR3 DNA reads TGTGCCAGCAGTTTGCTCGAGTTAGTCTACAATGAGCAGTTCTTC. The encoded protein is CASSLLELVYNEQFF.